The T cell receptor (beta chain) under discussion was sequenced for a study of Graves' ophthalmopathy and Graves' hyperthyroidism. After removal of 1 base from V and 7 bases from J, the junction contained 7 bases not matched to a gene. The CDR3 sequence is 14 residues long. CDR1 and CDR2 (germline): SGHRS, YFSETQ. Amplifying from RNA transcripts, the study obtained TCR beta CDR3 regions. HTBI-primed RT-PCR formed the first round, and a multiplex PCR formed the second. TCRdb fed the multiplex PCR reads into MiXCR, producing one record per CDR3 protein. Found here are more than 550,000 distinct CDR3 sequences, about two fifths of them singletons; the top ten hold more than 2.5%. This clonotype has just a few counts.

This TCR derives from an adult man with Graves' ophthalmopathy. The sample taken for sequencing was peripheral blood. The chain is built from TRBV5-1 and TRBJ2-7; TRBD1 aligns across 8 bases. CDR3 in amino acids: CASSLQGALGEQYF. The CDR3 DNA reads TGCGCCAGCAGCTTGCAGGGGGCTCTCGGGGAGCAGTACTTC.